This TCR beta chain was identified during a study of shared clonotypes between healthy human individuals. A note on this clone: What it binds is unknown.

Study findings and constraints: What rarefaction showed was incomplete sorted-subset sequencing despite large depth.

TCRdb's copy holds only in-frame clones and misses some; the assay was immunoSEQ multiplex PCR. There are about 2 million clones in the sample; 85% to 95% occur only once, and 0.1% to 0.15% lies in the top ten. The CDR3 loop spans 14 amino acids. Trimming cost V 6 bases and J 0 bases; bases outside gene matches: 3. The germline V gene encodes CDR1 MNHEY and CDR2 SVGAGI. The sequence came from a man between 18 and 35 years old in good health. The sequenced material came from naive CD4+ T cells sorted from blood. Noted subset: CD45RA+ positively selected. The chain carries TRBV6-5 and TRBJ2-7; 9 nucleotides line up with TRBD1. The CDR3 DNA reads TGTGCCAGCAGGGACAGGGGACTCTCCTACGAGCAGTACTTC. It translates to CASRDRGLSYEQYF.